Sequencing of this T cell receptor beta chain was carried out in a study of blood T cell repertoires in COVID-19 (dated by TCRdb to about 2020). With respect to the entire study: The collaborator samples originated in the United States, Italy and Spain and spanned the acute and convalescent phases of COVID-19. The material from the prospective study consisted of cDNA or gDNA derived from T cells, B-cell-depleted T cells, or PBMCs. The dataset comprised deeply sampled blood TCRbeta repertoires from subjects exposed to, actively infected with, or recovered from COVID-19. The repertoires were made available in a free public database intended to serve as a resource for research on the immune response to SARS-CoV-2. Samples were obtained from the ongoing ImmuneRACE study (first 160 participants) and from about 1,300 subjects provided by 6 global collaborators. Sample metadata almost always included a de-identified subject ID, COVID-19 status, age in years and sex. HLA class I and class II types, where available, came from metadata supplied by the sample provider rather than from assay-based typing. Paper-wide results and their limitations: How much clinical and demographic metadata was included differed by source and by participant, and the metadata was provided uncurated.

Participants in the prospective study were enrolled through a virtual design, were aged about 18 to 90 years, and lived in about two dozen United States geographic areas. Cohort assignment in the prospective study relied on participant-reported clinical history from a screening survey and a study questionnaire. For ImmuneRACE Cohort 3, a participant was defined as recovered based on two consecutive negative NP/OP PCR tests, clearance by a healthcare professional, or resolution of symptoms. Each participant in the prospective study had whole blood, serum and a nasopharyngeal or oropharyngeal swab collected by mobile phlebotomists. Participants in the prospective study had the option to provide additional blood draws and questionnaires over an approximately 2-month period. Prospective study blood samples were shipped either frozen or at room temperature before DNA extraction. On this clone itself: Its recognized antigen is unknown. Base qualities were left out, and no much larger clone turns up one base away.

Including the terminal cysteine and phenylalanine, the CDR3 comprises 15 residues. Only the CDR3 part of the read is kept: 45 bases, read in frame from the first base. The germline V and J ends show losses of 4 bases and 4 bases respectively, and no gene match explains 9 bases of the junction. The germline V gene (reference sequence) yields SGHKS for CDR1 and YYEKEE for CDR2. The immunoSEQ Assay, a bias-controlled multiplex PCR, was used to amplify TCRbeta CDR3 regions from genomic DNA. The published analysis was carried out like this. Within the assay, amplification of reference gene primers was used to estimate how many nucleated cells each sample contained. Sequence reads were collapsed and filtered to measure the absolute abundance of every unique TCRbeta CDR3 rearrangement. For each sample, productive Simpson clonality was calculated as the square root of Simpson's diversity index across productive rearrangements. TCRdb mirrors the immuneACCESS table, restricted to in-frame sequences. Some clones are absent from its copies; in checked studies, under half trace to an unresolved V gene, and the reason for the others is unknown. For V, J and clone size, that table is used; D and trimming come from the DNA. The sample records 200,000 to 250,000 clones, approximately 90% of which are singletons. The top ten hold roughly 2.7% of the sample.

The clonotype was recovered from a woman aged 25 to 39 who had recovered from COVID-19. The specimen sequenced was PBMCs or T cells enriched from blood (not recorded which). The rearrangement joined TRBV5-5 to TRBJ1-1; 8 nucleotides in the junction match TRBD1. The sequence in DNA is TGTGCCAGCAGCGCGGACAGGGCTGGGGCCACTGAAGCTTTCTTT. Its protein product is CASSADRAGATEAFF. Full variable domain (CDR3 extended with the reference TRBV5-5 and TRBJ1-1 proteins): DAGVTQSPTHLIKTRGQQVTLRCSPISGHKSVSWYQQVLGQGPQFIFQYYEKEERGRGNFPDRFSARQFPNYSSELNVNALLLGDSALYLCASSADRAGATEAFFGQGTRLTVV.